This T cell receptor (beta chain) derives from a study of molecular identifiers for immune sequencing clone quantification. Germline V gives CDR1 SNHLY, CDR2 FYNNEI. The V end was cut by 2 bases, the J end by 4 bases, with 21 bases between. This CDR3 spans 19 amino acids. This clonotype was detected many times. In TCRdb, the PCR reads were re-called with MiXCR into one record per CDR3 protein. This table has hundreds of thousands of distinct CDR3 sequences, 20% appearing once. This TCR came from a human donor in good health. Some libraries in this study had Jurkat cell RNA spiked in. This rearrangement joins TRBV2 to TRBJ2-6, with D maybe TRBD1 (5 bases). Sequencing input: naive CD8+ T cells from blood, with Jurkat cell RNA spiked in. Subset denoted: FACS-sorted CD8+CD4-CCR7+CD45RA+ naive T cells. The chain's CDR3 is CASSEITGVAGPGANVLTF. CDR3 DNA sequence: TGTGCCAGCAGTGAAATAACCGGCGTGGCAGGGCCCGGGGCCAACGTCCTGACTTTC.